This is a list of T cell receptor beta chains from one sample in a study of blood T cell repertoires in COVID-19. Sequencing used immunoSEQ multiplex PCR; TCRdb keeps in-frame clones, though not all of them. The top ten clones hold under 2.5% of a sample with roughly 260,000 clones, approximately 89% of them seen once. Input material: peripheral blood. These receptors were taken from a woman aged 50 to 60 with acute or convalescent COVID-19. CDR3s include the opening cysteine and the closing phenylalanine or tryptophan. The order of the fields is V gene, J gene, CDR3 protein.

>TRBV5-1|TRBJ2-1
CASSLVLSSYNEQFF
>TRBV5-8|TRBJ1-2
CASSWGGSGYTF
>TRBV19|TRBJ2-7
CASSINGQAHEQYF
>TRBV12-3/TRBV12-4|TRBJ1-1
CASSPGQGRVAFF
>TRBV29-1|TRBJ2-3
CSVALAGFIEDTQYF
>TRBV11-2|TRBJ2-1
CASSPLAGGRNEQFF
>TRBV4-3|TRBJ2-4
CASSQELAGVAPKNIQYF
>TRBV7-2|TRBJ1-2
CASSLALGTGNGYTF
>TRBV28|TRBJ1-1
CASTILTGTEAFF
>TRBV7-2|TRBJ2-2
CASSLQGTTTGELFF
>TRBV5-1|TRBJ1-2
CASSLEGGYGYTF
>TRBV28|TRBJ1-5
CASSLLGGNNQPQHF
>TRBV30|TRBJ2-3
CAWTPSGRGVDTQYF
>TRBV4-2|TRBJ1-5
CASSQELTGYNQPQHF
>TRBV3-1/TRBV3-2|TRBJ2-1
CASSQGVLAHNEQFF
>TRBV9|TRBJ2-1
CASSVEDRDYLNEQFF
>TRBV5-5|TRBJ2-1
CASSLEWASLYNEQFF
>TRBV4-1|TRBJ2-7
CASSPSTRLAQYF
>TRBV7-8|TRBJ1-2
CASSFGGARGYGYTF
>TRBV9|TRBJ1-2
CASSAQFPTGTAGYTF
>TRBV6-1|TRBJ1-2
CASSEAFTGLYGYTF
>TRBV5-1|TRBJ1-3
CASSFLAGGNTIYF
>TRBV5-1|TRBJ1-3
CASSLAPTTGNTIYF
>TRBV25-1|TRBJ2-7
CASSEGYEQYF
>TRBV9|TRBJ2-1
CASSVGLGTSGRNEQFF
>TRBV6-2/TRBV6-3|TRBJ1-3
CASSYDTSGAGNTIYF
>TRBV5-1|TRBJ2-7
CASSSGTSGTYEQYF
>TRBV7-3|TRBJ2-6
CASSFDGSFSGANVLTF
>TRBV28|TRBJ1-4
CASSLGGQGNEKLFF
>TRBV12-3/TRBV12-4|TRBJ1-1
CASSQTGDTEAFF
>TRBV4-1|TRBJ2-2
CASSFRQLDDTGELFF
>TRBV3-1/TRBV3-2|TRBJ1-5
CASSQQGAQPQHF
>TRBV27|TRBJ1-4
CASSSKQEATNEKLFF
>TRBV10-3|TRBJ2-1
CAISDFMSGRAAEQFF
>TRBV15|TRBJ2-7
CATAGTGAGEQYF
>TRBV9|TRBJ2-1
CASSVSGSFNEQFF
>TRBV4-1|TRBJ2-7
CASSQDLGTGYSEQYF
>TRBV7-2|TRBJ2-2
CASSPREAGELFF
>TRBV7-6|TRBJ2-7
CASSEAWRGYEQYF
>TRBV27|TRBJ1-3
CASRTYLRGSGNTIYF
>TRBV4-3|TRBJ2-7
CASSQLGQGAYEQYF
>TRBV18|TRBJ1-1
CASSETGAEAFF
>TRBV20-1|TRBJ1-2
CSASGSHGYTF
>TRBV15|TRBJ1-5
CATSRAQGALNQPQHF
>TRBV7-2|TRBJ2-7
CASSLDGGNYEQYF
>TRBV3-1/TRBV3-2|TRBJ2-5
CASSQLLQETQYF
>TRBV7-8|TRBJ2-7
CASNTAERLAGGGEQYF
>TRBV2|TRBJ2-6
CAARVGTVTVTNSGANVLTF
>TRBV29-1|TRBJ1-1
CSVEQMNIEAFF
>TRBV13|TRBJ2-1
CASSFSGGPWDEQFF
>TRBV5-8|TRBJ1-4
CASSLPGGGFGEKLFF
>TRBV28|TRBJ2-2
CASSTNRVAENTGELFF
>TRBV7-2|TRBJ2-3
CASSSLRGGTDTQYF